Presented here are 11 T cell receptor beta chains from one specimen sequenced in a study of T cell responses to AZD1222 COVID-19 vaccine. The data were produced by immunoSEQ multiplex PCR, yet TCRdb's version contains in-frame clones alone and is incomplete. The repertoire includes roughly 150,000 clones, around nine tenths of them detected once, and 1.6% sits in the top ten. The sample here was peripheral blood, taken on day 0 of AZD1222 vaccination. The origin of the receptors is an adult in good health.

Comments on this clone: Germline and junction disagree at one end, which may indicate a read error. J is TRBJ2-7 and V is TRBV7-7; no firm D call. The CDR3 sequence is 14 residues long. Germline values: CDR1 SSHAT, CDR2 FNYEAQ (reference sequence). In DNA, the CDR3 is TGTGCTAGCAGCCTAAGTCCGGGTACCCGCGAGCAGTACTTC. This sequence encodes CASSLSPGTREQYF. The full variable domain, completed using reference TRBV7-7 and TRBJ2-7, is GAGVSQSPRYKVTKRGQDVTLRCDPISSHATLYWYQQALGQGPEFLTYFNYEAQPDKSGLPSDRFSAERPEGSISTLTIQRTEQRDSAMYRCASSLSPGTREQYFGPGTRLTVT.

CDR3 protein: CASSEGQTSYNEQFF. In DNA, the CDR3 is TGTGCCAGCAGTGAGGGACAGACCTCCTACAATGAGCAGTTCTTC. This chain links TRBV6-1 with TRBJ2-1, with 7 bases lining up with TRBD1. With V trimmed by 3 bases and J by 0 bases, 2 bases remained unmatched. Germline V gives CDR1 MNHNS, CDR2 SASEGT. The length of the CDR3 is 15 residues.

The CDR3 DNA sequence: TGTGCCAGCAGCTTAAGTGGGTATTCCGGGGAGCTGTTTTTT. Translation: CASSLSGYSGELFF. The V and J genes are TRBV7-9 and TRBJ2-2; D call uncertain. This CDR3 has 14 amino acids. The germline gives CDR1 SEHNR, CDR2 FQNEAQ (reference sequence). V gave up 2 bases and J gave up 6 bases, with 10 bases separating them. The full variable domain, with the rest looked up from reference TRBV7-9 and TRBJ2-2, is DTGVSQNPRHKITKRGQNVTFRCDPISEHNRLYWYRQTLGQGPEFLTYFQNEAQLEKSRLLSDRFSAERPKGSFSTLEIQRTEQGDSAMYLCASSLSGYSGELFFGEGSRLTVL.

The chain recombines TRBV10-1 with TRBJ2-7, with D uncertain. Germline CDR1 reads WNHNN; CDR2 reads SYGVQD (reference sequence). V lost 5 bases, J lost 3 bases, and 14 bases lay in between. The CDR3 runs to 14 residues. The CDR3 is CASSPLPDGYEQYF. CDR3 in DNA: TGCGCCAGCAGTCCTCTACCTGACGGCTACGAGCAGTACTTC.

This clone was observed a handful of times. The V and J genes are TRBV19 and TRBJ2-3; 10 bases line up with TRBD1. The CDR3 is made up of 20 amino acids. Germline trimming cut 7 bases from V and 3 bases from J; bases unmatched to any gene: 22. The germline V gene has CDR1 LNHDA and CDR2 SQIVND (reference sequence). DNA of the CDR3: TGTGCCAGTACTTTGGGACAGGGGAGAGGGGCCCCTCGGGATACAGATACGCAGTATTTT. Its protein is CASTLGQGRGAPRDTDTQYF.

V gene TRBV27 combines with J gene TRBJ2-6; TRBD1 aligns across 11 bases. Germline V gene sequence: CDR1 MNHEY, CDR2 SMNVEV (reference sequence). The CDR3 has 17 amino acids. With 4 bases clipped from V and 0 bases from J, the junction kept 2 bases outside the gene matches. In nucleotides, the CDR3 is TGTGCCAGCAGTTCCGGACAGGGGGCCTCTGGGGCCAACGTCCTGACTTTC. It specifies CASSSGQGASGANVLTF.

This chain connects TRBV5-1 to TRBJ2-7; D might be TRBD2 (5 bases). Germline V gene sequence: CDR1 SGHRS, CDR2 YFSETQ. The CDR3 has 16 amino acids. V lost 0 bases, J lost 1 base, and 14 bases lay in between. DNA of the CDR3: TGCGCCAGCAGCTTGGGGCCTGGAGGTCCTTCCTACGAGCAGTACTTC. Protein sequence: CASSLGPGGPSYEQYF.

This rearrangement joins TRBV6-2 or TRBV6-3 to TRBJ1-1; D is ambiguous. Germline V gene lookup returns CDR1 MNHEY and CDR2 SVGEGT. Trimming left V 5 bases short and J 1 base short, with 8 bases between. The CDR3 spans 13 residues. The CDR3 DNA follows: TGTGCCAGCAGTCTCTCACAGAACACTGAAGCTTTCTTT. Amino acids: CASSLSQNTEAFF.

This rearrangement joins TRBV11-3 to TRBJ1-6, with D uncertain. This CDR3 has 13 residues. Germline V gene sequence: CDR1 SGHNT, CDR2 YENEEA. Trimming pared 2 bases from V and 7 bases from J, leaving 6 bases between. In DNA, the CDR3 is TGTGCCAGCAGCTTATCGACCAATTCACCCCTCCACTTT. Its translation: CASSLSTNSPLHF. The variable domain in full, with the rest retrieved from reference TRBV11-3 and TRBJ1-6, is EAGVVQSPRYKIIEKKQPVAFWCNPISGHNTLYWYLQNLGQGPELLIRYENEEAVDDSQLPKDRFSAERLKGVDSTLKIQPAELGDSAVYLCASSLSTNSPLHFGNGTRLTVT.

The chain is built from TRBV10-3 and TRBJ1-5; no clear D. Germline V CDR1 and CDR2: ENHRY, SYGVKD. V was trimmed by 3 bases and J by 0 bases, leaving 6 bases between them. This CDR3 has 14 amino acids. CDR3 loop: CAISDGGSNQPQHF. The DNA for the CDR3 is TGTGCCATCAGTGATGGAGGTAGCAATCAGCCCCAGCATTTT.

This chain uses TRBV6-5 with TRBJ2-2; the match to TRBD1 covers 8 bases. Germline-derived CDR1 and CDR2 are MNHEY and SVGAGI. This CDR3 contains 15 residues. The V gene end was trimmed by 8 bases and the J gene end by 4 bases; junction bases not matched to a gene: 9. The DNA for the CDR3 is TGTGCCAGCTCCGGTCAGGGGGCGGGCACCGGGGAGCTGTTTTTT. This sequence encodes CASSGQGAGTGELFF.